This paragraph reports one T cell receptor (beta chain). This specimen comes from a study of blood T cell repertoires in COVID-19. The CDR3 is 14 residues long. Germline V gene data show CDR1 as SGHNT and CDR2 as YYREEE (reference sequence). The V gene end was trimmed by 4 bases and the J gene end by 5 bases; junction bases not matched to a gene: 6. Assay: immunoSEQ multiplex PCR; the TCRdb copy retains only in-frame clones and omits some. The sample includes 340,000 or so clones, around 83% of them seen just once. The chain employs TRBV5-4 and TRBJ1-5, with TRBD1 identical over 7 bases. The sample comprised peripheral blood. The clonotype comes from a man younger than 45 with active or convalescent COVID-19. CDR3 loop: CASSPGTDHQPQHF. The CDR3 nucleotides read TGTGCCAGCAGCCCCGGGACAGATCATCAGCCCCAGCATTTT.